These 17 T cell receptor beta chains were all obtained from the same sample, sequenced in a study of T-cell reconstitution after alpha-beta-depleted transplantation in children. Unique molecular identifiers were incorporated during preparation of the TCRbeta library. One entry per CDR3 protein results from TCRdb running MiXCR on the PCR reads. The top ten clones hold 2% to 3% of a sample with 500,000 or so distinct CDR3 sequences, roughly 33% of them seen once. Sample: PBMCs from the stem cell graft donor, taken from the stem cell graft. Receptor source: a human donor who donated a stem cell graft to a child with aplastic anemia.

The chain is built from TRBV9 and TRBJ2-2, with 9 bases aligning to TRBD1. V shed 4 bases, J shed 4 bases, and the junction held 5 bases outside the gene matches. The germline V gene encodes CDR1 SGDLS and CDR2 YYNGEE. This CDR3 has 15 residues. This chain's CDR3 is CASSPGTGITGELFF. The CDR3 DNA follows: TGTGCCAGCAGCCCCGGGACAGGGATCACCGGGGAGCTGTTTTTT.

The gene calls are TRBV12-3 or TRBV12-4 and TRBJ2-7; no clear D gene. V lost 4 bases and J lost 3, with 7 bases in between. The CDR3 length is 12 residues. The CDR3 region has the DNA TGTGCCAGCAGTTCCGGCCGCTACGAGCAGTACGTC. As protein: CASSSGRYEQYV.

This clonotype was seen a few times. The chain carries TRBV20-1 and TRBJ2-7, with TRBD1 matching 10 bases. This CDR3 is built from 15 residues. The germline CDR1 and CDR2 sequences are DFQATT and SNEGSKA (reference sequence). After removal of 5 bases from V and 3 bases from J, the junction contained 10 bases not matched to a gene. The DNA of the CDR3 is TGCAGTGCTCCTCTGGACAGGGGGTTTTTCTACGAGCAGTACTTC. This translates into CSAPLDRGFFYEQYF.

This rearrangement joins TRBV13 to TRBJ2-7, with D perhaps matching TRBD1 or TRBD2 (6 bases each). Trimming pared 5 bases from V and 7 bases from J, leaving 15 bases between. Looked up from germline, CDR1 is PRHDT and CDR2 is FYEKMQ (reference sequence). This CDR3 comprises 13 residues. The CDR3 loop is CASSQQGLGEQYF. The CDR3 DNA follows: TGTGCCAGCAGCCAACAGGGACTGGGGGAGCAGTACTTC. Full variable domain (outside the CDR3, taken from reference TRBV13 and TRBJ2-7): AAGVIQSPRHLIKEKRETATLKCYPIPRHDTVYWYQQGPGQDPQFLISFYEKMQSDKGSIPDRFSAQQFSDYHSELNMSSLELGDSALYFCASSQQGLGEQYFGPGTRLTVT.

The chain carries TRBV5-1 and TRBJ2-5; TRBD1 matches at 8 bases. The length of the CDR3 is 15 residues. V lost 4 bases to trimming and J lost 1 base; unmatched junction nucleotides: 6. In germline, CDR1 is SGHRS, CDR2 YFSETQ. The CDR3 DNA reads TGCGCCAGCAGCCTCCCGGGACAGGCCCAAGAGACCCAGTACTTC. Amino acids: CASSLPGQAQETQYF. Using reference TRBV5-1 and TRBJ2-5 for the parts outside the CDR3, the full variable domain is KAGVTQTPRYLIKTRGQQVTLSCSPISGHRSVSWYQQTPGQGLQFLFEYFSETQRNKGNFPGRFSGRQFSNSRSEMNVSTLELGDSALYLCASSLPGQAQETQYFGPGTRLLVL.

This clonotype was counted only a few times. The chain joins TRBV6-2 or TRBV6-3 to TRBJ1-2; possible D gene TRBD1, 5 bases. There are 13 residues in the CDR3. The V gene's germline CDR1 is MNHEY and CDR2 SVGEGT. Trimming took 7 bases from V and 0 from J, leaving 9 bases between them. In DNA, the CDR3 is TGTGCCAGCAACCCGACAGCTAACTATGGCTACACCTTC. It specifies CASNPTANYGYTF.

The chain combines TRBV2 with TRBJ1-1, with D possibly matching TRBD1 (5 bases). The CDR3 spans 13 residues. From germline, CDR1 is SNHLY and CDR2 FYNNEI. The germline V and J ends were trimmed by 8 bases and 0 bases, with 10 bases remaining between them. This CDR3 is CASFSGMNTEAFF. The CDR3 region has the DNA TGTGCCAGCTTTTCAGGGATGAACACTGAAGCTTTCTTT.

The chain combines TRBV20-1 with TRBJ1-1, with D tentatively TRBD1 (5 bases). This CDR3 comprises 18 residues. Trimming left V 5 bases short and J 0 bases short, with 25 bases between. Germline CDR1 DFQATT, CDR2 SNEGSKA (reference sequence). CDR3 nucleotides: TGCAGTGCTCCCTCCAGTAGGGTTGGGGGAGCGGTGAACACTGAAGCTTTCTTT. Translating gives CSAPSSRVGGAVNTEAFF.

Only a few counts were recorded for this clonotype. The chain employs TRBV30 and TRBJ2-2; 11 bases agree with TRBD2. Germline V CDR1 and CDR2: GTSNPN, SVGIG (reference sequence). The CDR3 sequence is 15 residues long. V dropped 0 bases and J dropped 6; count of bases not matched to a gene: 3. CDR3 protein: CAWSVTSGRAGELFF. The CDR3 DNA reads as TGTGCCTGGAGTGTAACTAGCGGGAGAGCCGGGGAGCTGTTTTTT.

The chain has TRBV11-2 and TRBJ1-6; TRBD1 agrees at 8 bases. The ends lost 1 base at V and 7 bases at J; junction bases unmatched: 6. The CDR3 is 16 residues long. CDR1 and CDR2 (germline): SGHAT, FQNNGV. The CDR3 protein is CASSLGQGARNSPLHF. DNA of the CDR3: TGTGCCAGCAGCTTAGGGCAGGGGGCCCGGAATTCACCCCTCCACTTT.

The rearrangement links TRBV29-1 to TRBJ1-6; D ambiguous. Looked up from germline, CDR1 is SQVTM and CDR2 is ANQGSEA. The CDR3 has 13 amino acids. The CDR3, as DNA: TGCAGTGCCAGTTTGTCTCTGGGTTCACCCCTCCACTTT. This translates into CSASLSLGSPLHF.

The V call is TRBV29-1, the J call TRBJ2-5; TRBD2 might be the D (6 bases). Per the germline V gene, CDR1 is SQVTM and CDR2 is ANQGSEA. This CDR3 is built from 15 residues. Deletions cut 7 bases from V and 5 bases from J, with 23 bases between. The CDR3 DNA reads TGCAGCGGCCTTGGGACTCCCGGCGGGCGGGAGACCCAGTACTTC. It translates to CSGLGTPGGRETQYF.

The gene calls are TRBV20-1 and TRBJ2-2; no clear D gene. Germline values: CDR1 DFQATT, CDR2 SNEGSKA (reference sequence). Between the trimmed V and J ends, which lost 4 bases and 4 bases, there was a span of 10 bases. The CDR3 extends over 13 amino acids. The CDR3 DNA sequence: TGCAGTGCTAATGGTAGAAGCACCGGGGAGCTGTTTTTT. Amino acids: CSANGRSTGELFF.

The V gene is TRBV5-1, the J gene TRBJ1-4, with D unclear. The CDR3 runs to 13 residues. The V gene lost 6 bases and the J gene lost 5 bases, with 11 bases spanning the gap. The germline V gene has CDR1 SGHRS and CDR2 YFSETQ. CDR3 in amino acids: CASTLAGNEKLFF. The CDR3 bases are TGCGCCAGCACCCTGGCCGGGAATGAAAAACTGTTTTTT.

This clonotype has ten or more counts. The chain carries TRBV20-1 and TRBJ2-1, with a weak D call TRBD2 (6 bases). Germline assignment: CDR1 DFQATT and CDR2 SNEGSKA (reference sequence). V was pared by 3 bases and J by 12 bases, with 18 bases between. The CDR3 sequence is 13 residues long. CDR3 region: CSASRTGRERQFF. As DNA, the CDR3 is TGCAGTGCTAGTAGGACCGGGAGAGAAAGGCAGTTCTTC.

The rearrangement links TRBV5-4 to TRBJ2-2; D perhaps matches TRBD1 (5 bases). The CDR3 consists of 15 residues. The V and J ends lost 0 bases and 4 bases respectively, with 10 bases between them. Germline assignment: CDR1 SGHNT and CDR2 YYREEE (reference sequence). CDR3 coding DNA: TGTGCCAGCAGCTTGGGCAGGGCTATCACCGGGGAGCTGTTTTTT. Translating it yields CASSLGRAITGELFF.

The chain has TRBV20-1 and TRBJ2-7, with 7 bases lining up with TRBD2. This CDR3 is built from 14 residues. The germline gives CDR1 DFQATT, CDR2 SNEGSKA (reference sequence). V was pared by 0 bases and J by 5 bases, with 7 bases of the junction left unmatched. The CDR3 sequence: CSARDSGAGNEQYV. In DNA, the CDR3 is TGCAGTGCTAGAGACAGTGGAGCGGGAAACGAGCAGTACGTC.